A single sample gave rise to the 10 T cell receptor beta chains below, sequenced in a study of cytomegalovirus exposure and HLA in healthy donors. Researchers ran the PCR with 60 Vbeta and 13 Jbeta primers. Here immunoSEQ multiplex PCR was the method, and the copy in TCRdb shows in-frame clones only, minus some. In the table there are 95,000 to 150,000 clones, 80% of which are singletons. Sequenced material: PBMCs. The receptors here all came from a young man in good health and CMV-seronegative.

This clone was counted between two and nine times. The V and J genes are TRBV29-1 and TRBJ2-7, with TRBD1 identical over 8 bases. CDR1 SQVTM and CDR2 ANQGSEA come from the germline V gene. There are 16 residues in the CDR3. Trimming at V came to 3 bases and at J to 5 bases, leaving 15 bases not matched to a gene. The CDR3 loop is CSVEKLPGQETNEQYF. In DNA, the CDR3 is TGCAGCGTTGAGAAGTTGCCGGGACAGGAGACCAACGAGCAGTACTTC.

The J gene is TRBJ2-5, the V gene TRBV30, with 8 bases matching TRBD2. With 2 bases clipped from V and 4 bases from J, the junction kept 9 bases outside the gene matches. The germline V gene has CDR1 GTSNPN and CDR2 SVGIG (reference sequence). The CDR3 loop spans 15 amino acids. CDR3 loop: CAWSHPGGAAETQYF. CDR3 bases: TGTGCCTGGAGTCACCCGGGGGGGGCAGCAGAGACCCAGTACTTC.

The genes are TRBV7-8 and TRBJ2-5; 13 positions agree with TRBD2. Germline V gives CDR1 SGHVS, CDR2 FQNEAQ. V was pared by 5 bases and J by 7 bases, with 13 bases of the junction left unmatched. CDR3 length: 17 amino acids. The chain's CDR3 is CASSIAGTSGDSGTQYF. In DNA, the CDR3 is TGTGCCAGCAGCATCGCCGGGACTAGCGGGGACTCTGGGACCCAGTACTTC.

The chain combines TRBV5-4 with TRBJ1-1; possibly TRBD1 for D (6 bases). Between the trimmed V and J ends, which lost 2 bases and 3 bases, there was a span of 14 bases. Germline CDR1 SGHNT, CDR2 YYREEE (reference sequence). CDR3 length: 15 amino acids. The CDR3 protein is CASSFGSGVHTEAFF. CDR3 nucleotide sequence: TGTGCCAGCAGCTTTGGTTCAGGGGTCCACACTGAAGCTTTCTTT.

The chain uses TRBV5-1 and TRBJ1-2; 11 bases line up with TRBD1. Trimming at V came to 0 bases and at J to 8 bases, leaving 12 bases not matched to a gene. The CDR3 contains 17 residues. Germline CDR1 reads SGHRS; CDR2 reads YFSETQ. CDR3 bases: TGCGCCAGCAGCTTGGATAAGGGACAGGGGGTGAGAGGAGGCTACACCTTC. The encoded protein is CASSLDKGQGVRGGYTF. The full variable domain, in which reference TRBV5-1 and TRBJ1-2 provide the parts outside the CDR3, is KAGVTQTPRYLIKTRGQQVTLSCSPISGHRSVSWYQQTPGQGLQFLFEYFSETQRNKGNFPGRFSGRQFSNSRSEMNVSTLELGDSALYLCASSLDKGQGVRGGYTFGSGTRLTVV.

The chain uses TRBV6-6 and TRBJ1-3, with D perhaps matching TRBD1 (5 bases). Germline loops: CDR1 MNHNY, CDR2 SVGAGI (reference sequence). Trimming removed 6 bases from V and 4 bases from J, with 16 bases in between. The CDR3 loop spans 15 amino acids. CDR3 amino acids: CASRGRQGLGNTIYF. The CDR3 DNA reads as TGTGCCAGCAGGGGGCGGCAGGGACTAGGAAACACCATATATTTT.

The rearrangement links TRBV28 to TRBJ1-5; D remains unclear. This CDR3 contains 13 residues. CDR1 MDHEN and CDR2 SYDVKM come from the germline V gene. V was cut by 5 bases and J by 5 bases, with 10 bases left in between. Written as DNA, the CDR3 is TGTGCCAGCAGTGTCCGGGTGGATCAGCCCCAGCATTTT. It is translated as CASSVRVDQPQHF.

This clone has more than one count but fewer than ten. V and J are TRBV15 and TRBJ2-7; the match to TRBD1 covers 7 bases. V lost 1 base to trimming and J lost 4 bases; unmatched junction nucleotides: 10. The germline V gene encodes CDR1 LNHNV and CDR2 YYDKDF (reference sequence). The CDR3 spans 16 residues. The CDR3 region is CATSRGYPGQIYEQYF. The CDR3 DNA follows: TGTGCCACCAGCAGAGGTTACCCGGGACAGATATACGAGCAGTACTTC.

The chain carries TRBV11-2 and TRBJ2-1; 7 nucleotides agree with TRBD1. This CDR3 has 14 amino acids. V shed 8 bases, J shed 9 bases, and the junction held 13 bases outside the gene matches. The germline CDR1 and CDR2 sequences are SGHAT and FQNNGV. This CDR3 reads CASGNRGRNVEQFF. As DNA, the CDR3 is TGTGCCAGCGGGAATAGGGGGCGAAATGTTGAGCAGTTCTTC.

The chain couples TRBV27 to TRBJ2-1; 11 positions match TRBD2. Per the germline V gene, CDR1 is MNHEY and CDR2 is SMNVEV (reference sequence). The CDR3 runs 16 residues. The junction had 10 bases not matched to a gene; V was cut back by 5 bases and J by 7 bases. CDR3 nucleotides: TGTGCCAGCAGTCCCCGTCTAGCGGGGGGCGGTAATGAGCAGTTCTTC. Residues: CASSPRLAGGGNEQFF.